These T cell receptor beta chains were read from a single sample in a study of glioma-infiltrating T cells. One entry per CDR3 protein, called by TCRdb with MiXCR from the multiplex PCR reads. This table has 400,000 or so distinct CDR3 sequences, 41% appearing once. Sequenced: glioma tissue, nonneoplastic brain tissue, or PBMCs (not recorded which). The source of these receptors is a human donor with low-grade glioma or glioblastoma, undergoing nonglioma brain surgery, or in good health (not recorded which). CDR3s include the opening cysteine and the closing phenylalanine or tryptophan. The D gene is left open where the match is weak. Not every row has a clone size; where given, it reads once, few, many or a size class.

d_call j_call v_call clone_size cdr3_aa cdr3_nt
NA TRBJ2-7 TRBV20-1 NA CSAYQRNYEQYF TGCAGTGCCTACCAGCGGAACTACGAGCAGTACTTC
TRBD1 TRBJ1-4 TRBV6-2/TRBV6-3 many CASSRPGGGNEKLFF TGTGCCAGCAGCCGCCCAGGGGGCGGTAATGAAAAACTGTTTTTT
TRBD1 TRBJ1-5 TRBV7-9 NA CASSTDRGKGDQPQHF TGTGCCAGCAGCACAGACAGGGGAAAGGGCGATCAGCCCCAGCATTTT
NA TRBJ1-2 TRBV4-1 NA CASSQERMGRAGGYTF TGCGCCAGCAGCCAAGAACGGATGGGCAGGGCCGGGGGCTACACCTTC
NA TRBJ2-1 TRBV4-3 few CASSLERDPGYNEQFF TGCGCCAGCAGCCTCGAAAGGGACCCCGGATACAATGAGCAGTTCTTC
NA TRBJ2-7 TRBV20-1 many CSASPAGVPAYEQYF TGCAGTGCTAGCCCCGCAGGAGTACCCGCCTACGAGCAGTACTTC
NA TRBJ2-3 TRBV27 many CASSWADTDTQYF TGTGCCAGCAGTTGGGCAGACACAGATACGCAGTATTTT
TRBD1 TRBJ2-5 TRBV4-2 few CASSQPDRGQDQETQYF TGTGCCAGCAGCCAACCGGACAGGGGGCAGGACCAAGAGACCCAGTACTTC
NA TRBJ2-1 TRBV20-1 NA CSAVWTLYNEQFF TGCAGTGCAGTTTGGACGCTTTACAATGAGCAGTTCTTC
NA TRBJ2-7 TRBV5-1 NA CASSLELEQYF TGCGCCAGCAGCTTAGAGTTGGAGCAGTACTTC
TRBD2 TRBJ2-7 TRBV3-1 few CASSRLTSGQTGEQYF TGTGCCAGCAGCCGCTTAACTAGCGGCCAGACAGGAGAGCAGTACTTC
TRBD2 TRBJ2-5 TRBV20-1 NA CSASDPGLAGDETQYF TGCAGTGCTAGCGATCCGGGACTAGCGGGAGACGAGACCCAGTACTTC
NA TRBJ1-5 TRBV28 NA CASRDSGNQPQHF TGTGCCAGCAGGGACTCGGGGAATCAGCCCCAGCATTTT
NA TRBJ2-1 TRBV12-3/TRBV12-4 NA CASSFSLDSYNEQFF TGTGCCAGCAGTTTCTCGCTGGACTCCTACAATGAGCAGTTCTTC
NA TRBJ1-1 TRBV20-1 many CSARDPGHRDDTEAFF TGCAGTGCTAGAGATCCGGGGCACCGAGATGACACTGAAGCTTTCTTT
NA TRBJ2-7 TRBV2 NA CASSAQGASYEQYF TGTGCCAGCAGTGCCCAAGGGGCCTCCTACGAGCAGTACTTC
NA TRBJ2-5 TRBV12-3/TRBV12-4 NA CASSLQDVDQETQYF TGTGCCAGCAGTTTACAAGACGTCGACCAAGAGACCCAGTACTTC
NA TRBJ1-1 TRBV27 many CATADGLNTEAFF TGTGCCACCGCGGACGGTCTGAACACTGAAGCTTTCTTT
TRBD2 TRBJ2-2 TRBV20-1 few CSARDRRGSVAGELFF TGCAGTGCTAGAGATAGGCGCGGGAGCGTAGCCGGGGAGCTGTTTTTT
NA TRBJ2-1 TRBV19 NA CASSIALGTGRNEQFF TGTGCCAGTAGTATAGCCCTGGGGACGGGGCGAAATGAGCAGTTCTTC
NA TRBJ2-1 TRBV7-2 few CASSLGQDNEQFF TGTGCCAGCAGCTTAGGGCAGGACAATGAGCAGTTCTTC
NA TRBJ1-2 TRBV28 NA CASSFIGAYGYTF TGTGCCAGCAGTTTTATAGGGGCGTATGGCTACACCTTC
NA TRBJ2-1 TRBV7-9 NA CASSLRAVGHNEQFF TGTGCCAGCAGCTTAAGGGCGGTTGGACACAATGAGCAGTTCTTC
NA TRBJ2-1 TRBV20-1 NA CSARGALTGDHNEQFF TGCAGTGCTAGAGGTGCCCTAACGGGAGATCACAATGAGCAGTTCTTC
NA TRBJ2-1 TRBV28 NA CASSSFRRLGNEQFF TGTGCCAGCAGCTCCTTTCGACGTTTAGGAAATGAGCAGTTCTTC
TRBD2 TRBJ2-3 TRBV4-1 few CASSQLAGASTDTQYF TGCGCCAGCAGCCAGCTAGCGGGGGCTAGCACAGATACGCAGTATTTT
NA TRBJ1-1 TRBV28 NA CATKGVFGTGAFF TGTGCCACCAAAGGGGTGTTCGGTACTGGAGCTTTCTTT
NA TRBJ2-3 TRBV7-9 NA CASSFPPFGLTDTQYF TGTGCCAGCAGCTTTCCTCCTTTTGGATTGACAGATACGCAGTATTTT
TRBD2 TRBJ2-7 TRBV7-9 few CASSTPGRLAGAIGYEQYF TGTGCCAGCAGCACACCGGGAAGACTAGCGGGAGCAATCGGCTACGAGCAGTACTTC
TRBD2 TRBJ2-1 TRBV14 NA CARSHLGVAGAVRNEQFF TGTGCCCGCAGCCACCTGGGGGTAGCGGGAGCGGTCCGCAATGAGCAGTTCTTC
NA TRBJ2-1 TRBV28 few CASSPTRYNEQFF TGTGCCAGCAGCCCGACCCGATACAATGAGCAGTTCTTC
NA TRBJ2-3 TRBV6-2/TRBV6-3 many CASSRSGAEDTQYF TGTGCCAGTTCTCGCTCGGGAGCGGAAGATACGCAGTATTTT
TRBD2 TRBJ2-1 TRBV27 NA CASSLASGSGRFSYNEQFF TGTGCCAGCAGTTTAGCGAGTGGTAGCGGGAGATTCTCCTACAATGAGCAGTTCTTC
NA TRBJ2-7 TRBV6-1 few CASSRPGPRAYEQYF TGTGCCAGCAGCCGTCCCGGGCCCCGGGCCTACGAGCAGTACTTC
NA TRBJ1-5 TRBV15 many CATSRVGGNQPQHF TGTGCCACCAGCAGAGTAGGAGGCAATCAGCCCCAGCATTTT
NA TRBJ1-6 TRBV15 few CATSRDGQLNFHYNSPLHF TGTGCCACCAGCAGAGATGGACAGCTCAATTTCCACTATAATTCACCCCTCCACTTT
TRBD1 TRBJ1-6 TRBV6-6 NA CASTYRGYNSPLHF TGTGCCAGCACCTACAGGGGCTATAATTCACCCCTCCACTTT
TRBD1 TRBJ2-5 TRBV10-3 NA CAISVGTGGLETQYF TGTGCCATCAGCGTAGGGACAGGGGGTCTGGAGACCCAGTACTTC
NA TRBJ1-5 TRBV28 many CASTFIFPNQPQHF TGTGCCAGCACCTTTATCTTTCCCAATCAGCCCCAGCATTTT
NA TRBJ2-7 TRBV7-6 NA CASSFHGSVPYEQYF TGTGCCAGCAGCTTTCACGGTAGCGTACCCTACGAGCAGTACTTC
NA TRBJ1-1 TRBV6-2/TRBV6-3 few CASSSPRGRGTEAFF TGTGCCAGCAGTTCACCACGGGGCCGGGGCACTGAAGCTTTCTTT